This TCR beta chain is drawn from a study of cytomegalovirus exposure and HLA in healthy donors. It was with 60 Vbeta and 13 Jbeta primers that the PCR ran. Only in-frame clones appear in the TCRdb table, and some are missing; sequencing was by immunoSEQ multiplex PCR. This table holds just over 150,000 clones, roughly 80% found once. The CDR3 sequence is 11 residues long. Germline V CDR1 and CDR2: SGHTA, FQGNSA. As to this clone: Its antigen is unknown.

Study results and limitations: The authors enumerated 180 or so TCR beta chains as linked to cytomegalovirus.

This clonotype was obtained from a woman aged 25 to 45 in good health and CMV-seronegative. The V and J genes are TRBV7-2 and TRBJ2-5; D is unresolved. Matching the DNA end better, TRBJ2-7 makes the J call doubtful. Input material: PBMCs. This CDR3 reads CASSDLYEQYF. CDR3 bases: TGTGCCAGCAGCGATCTCTACGAGCAGTACTTC.